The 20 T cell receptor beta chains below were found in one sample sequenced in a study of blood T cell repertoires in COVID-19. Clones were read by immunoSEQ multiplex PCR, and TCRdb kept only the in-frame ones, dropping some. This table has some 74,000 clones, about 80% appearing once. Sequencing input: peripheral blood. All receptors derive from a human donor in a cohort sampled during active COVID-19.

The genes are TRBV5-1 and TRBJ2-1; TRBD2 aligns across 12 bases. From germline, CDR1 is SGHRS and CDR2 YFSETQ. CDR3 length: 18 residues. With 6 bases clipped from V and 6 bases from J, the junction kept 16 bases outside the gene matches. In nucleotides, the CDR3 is TGCGCCAGCACCCGGGGACCTAGCGGGGGGGCCTCGGGCAATGAGCAGTTCTTC. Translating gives CASTRGPSGGASGNEQFF.

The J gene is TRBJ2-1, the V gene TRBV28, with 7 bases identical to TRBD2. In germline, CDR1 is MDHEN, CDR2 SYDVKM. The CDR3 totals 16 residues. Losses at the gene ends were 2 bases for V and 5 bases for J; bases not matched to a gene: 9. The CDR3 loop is CASSLGGVIVHNEQFF. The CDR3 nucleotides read TGTGCCAGCAGTTTAGGGGGGGTTATAGTCCACAATGAGCAGTTCTTC.

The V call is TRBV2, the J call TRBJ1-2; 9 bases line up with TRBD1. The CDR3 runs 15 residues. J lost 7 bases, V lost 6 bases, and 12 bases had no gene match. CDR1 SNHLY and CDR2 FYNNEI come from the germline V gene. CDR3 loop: CASRGRDRGSPGYTF. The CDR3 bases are TGTGCCAGCAGGGGGAGAGACAGGGGGTCACCTGGCTACACCTTC.

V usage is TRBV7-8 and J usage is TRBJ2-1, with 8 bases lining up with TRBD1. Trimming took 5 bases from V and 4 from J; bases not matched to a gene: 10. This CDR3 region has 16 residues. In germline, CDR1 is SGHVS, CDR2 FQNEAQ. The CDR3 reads CASSARRGRRYNEQFF. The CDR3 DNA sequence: TGTGCCAGCAGCGCCCGCAGGGGGCGGAGGTACAATGAGCAGTTCTTC.

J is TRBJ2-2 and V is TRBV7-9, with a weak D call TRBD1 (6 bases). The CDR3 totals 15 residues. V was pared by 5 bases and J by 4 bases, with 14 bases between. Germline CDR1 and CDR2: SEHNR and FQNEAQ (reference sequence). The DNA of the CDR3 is TGTGCCAGCAGCGCTCAACAACAGGGCACCGGGGAGCTGTTTTTT. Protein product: CASSAQQQGTGELFF.

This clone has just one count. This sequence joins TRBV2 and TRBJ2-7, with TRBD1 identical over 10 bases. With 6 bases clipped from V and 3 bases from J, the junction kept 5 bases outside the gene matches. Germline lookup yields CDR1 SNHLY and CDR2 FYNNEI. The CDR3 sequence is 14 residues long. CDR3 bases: TGTGCCAGCAGGCCGGGACAGGGGATCTACGAGCAGTACTTC. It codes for CASRPGQGIYEQYF.

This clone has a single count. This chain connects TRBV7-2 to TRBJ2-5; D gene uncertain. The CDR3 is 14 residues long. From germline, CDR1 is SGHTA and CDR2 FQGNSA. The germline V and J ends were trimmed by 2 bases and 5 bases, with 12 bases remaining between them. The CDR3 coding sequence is TGTGCCAGCAGCTTACGTGTCCTCGGGGAGACCCAGTACTTC. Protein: CASSLRVLGETQYF.

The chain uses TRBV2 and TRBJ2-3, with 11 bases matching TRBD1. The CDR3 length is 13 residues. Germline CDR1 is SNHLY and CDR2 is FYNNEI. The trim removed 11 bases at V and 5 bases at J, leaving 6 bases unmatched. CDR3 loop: CAGGQGAEDTQYF. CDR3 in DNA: TGTGCCGGCGGACAGGGGGCTGAAGATACGCAGTATTTT. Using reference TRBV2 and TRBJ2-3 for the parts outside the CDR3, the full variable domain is EPEVTQTPSHQVTQMGQEVILRCVPISNHLYFYWYRQILGQKVEFLVSFYNNEISEKSEIFDDQFSVERPDGSNFTLKIRSTKLEDSAMYFCAGGQGAEDTQYFGPGTRLTVL.

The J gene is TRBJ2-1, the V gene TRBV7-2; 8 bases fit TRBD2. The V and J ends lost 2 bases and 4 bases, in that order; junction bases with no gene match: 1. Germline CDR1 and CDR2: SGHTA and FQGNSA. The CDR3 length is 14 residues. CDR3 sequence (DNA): TGTGCCAGCAGCTTAAGCGGGAGTTACAATGAGCAGTTCTTC. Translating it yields CASSLSGSYNEQFF.

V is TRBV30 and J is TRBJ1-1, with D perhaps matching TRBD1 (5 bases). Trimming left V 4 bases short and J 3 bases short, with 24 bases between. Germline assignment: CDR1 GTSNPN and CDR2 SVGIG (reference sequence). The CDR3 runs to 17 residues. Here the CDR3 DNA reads TGTGCCTGGATCGAGCTTTTGGCAGGGCCGCAGGACACTGAAGCTTTCTTT. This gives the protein CAWIELLAGPQDTEAFF.

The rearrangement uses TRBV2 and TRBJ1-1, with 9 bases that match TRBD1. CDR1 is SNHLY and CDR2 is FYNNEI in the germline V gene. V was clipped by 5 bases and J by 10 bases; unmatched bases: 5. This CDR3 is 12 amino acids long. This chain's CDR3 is CASSLDRGVAFF. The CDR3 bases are TGTGCCAGCAGTCTCGACAGGGGGGTAGCTTTCTTT.

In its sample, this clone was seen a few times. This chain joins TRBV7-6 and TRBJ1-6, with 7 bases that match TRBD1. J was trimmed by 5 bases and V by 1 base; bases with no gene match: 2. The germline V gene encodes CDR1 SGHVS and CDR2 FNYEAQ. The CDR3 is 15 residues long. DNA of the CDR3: TGTGCCAGCAGCTTAGTTGACAGGGATAATTCACCCCTCCACTTT. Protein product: CASSLVDRDNSPLHF.

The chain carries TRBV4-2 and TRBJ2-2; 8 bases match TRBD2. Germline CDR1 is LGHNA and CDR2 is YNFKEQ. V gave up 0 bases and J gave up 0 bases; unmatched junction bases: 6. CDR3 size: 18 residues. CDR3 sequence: CASSQDRGGAPNTGELFF. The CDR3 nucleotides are TGTGCCAGCAGCCAAGATCGGGGGGGGGCCCCGAACACCGGGGAGCTGTTTTTT.

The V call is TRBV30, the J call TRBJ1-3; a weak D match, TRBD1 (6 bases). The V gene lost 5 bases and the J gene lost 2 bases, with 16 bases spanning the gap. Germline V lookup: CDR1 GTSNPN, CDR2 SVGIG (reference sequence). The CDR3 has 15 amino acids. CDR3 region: CAWAHRANPGNTIYF. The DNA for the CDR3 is TGTGCCTGGGCTCACAGGGCTAATCCTGGAAACACCATATATTTT.

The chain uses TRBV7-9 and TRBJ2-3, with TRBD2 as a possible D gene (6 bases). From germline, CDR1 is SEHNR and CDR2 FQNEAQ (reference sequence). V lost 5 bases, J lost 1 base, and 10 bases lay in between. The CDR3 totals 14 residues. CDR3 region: CASSTREGTDTQYF. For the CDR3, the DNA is TGTGCCAGCAGCACCAGGGAGGGCACAGATACGCAGTATTTT.

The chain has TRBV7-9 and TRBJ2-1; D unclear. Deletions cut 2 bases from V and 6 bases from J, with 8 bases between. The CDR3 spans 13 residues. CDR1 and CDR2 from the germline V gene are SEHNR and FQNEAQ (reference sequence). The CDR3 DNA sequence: TGTGCCAGCAGCTTACCCCCGGGCAATGAGCAGTTCTTC. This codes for CASSLPPGNEQFF.

As DNA, the CDR3 is TGTGCCAGCAGCTTGGTGGCCAGCGGGAGGAGGAGGGAAGAGACCCAGTACTTC. Residues: CASSLVASGRRREETQYF. V usage is TRBV5-4 and J usage is TRBJ2-5, with 9 bases that match TRBD2. The CDR3 length is 18 residues. The germline CDR1 and CDR2 sequences are SGHNT and YYREEE (reference sequence). J lost 3 bases, V lost 0 bases, and 12 bases had no gene match. The variable domain in full, with the rest retrieved from reference TRBV5-4 and TRBJ2-5, is ETGVTQSPTHLIKTRGQQVTLRCSSQSGHNTVSWYQQALGQGPQFIFQYYREEENGRGNFPPRFSGLQFPNYSSELNVNALELDDSALYLCASSLVASGRRREETQYFGPGTRLLVL.

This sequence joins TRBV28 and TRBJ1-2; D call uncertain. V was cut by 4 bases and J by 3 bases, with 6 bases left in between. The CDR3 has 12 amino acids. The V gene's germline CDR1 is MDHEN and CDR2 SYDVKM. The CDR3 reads CASSYQDYGYTF. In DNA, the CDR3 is TGTGCCAGCAGTTATCAGGACTATGGCTACACCTTC.

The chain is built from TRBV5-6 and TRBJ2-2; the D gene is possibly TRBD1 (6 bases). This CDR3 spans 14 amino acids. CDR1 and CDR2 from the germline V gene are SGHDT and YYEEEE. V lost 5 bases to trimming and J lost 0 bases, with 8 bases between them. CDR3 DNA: TGTGCCAGCAGGGGGACACCGAACACCGGGGAGCTGTTTTTT. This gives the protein CASRGTPNTGELFF.

This CDR3 reads CASSPAFLLAGAGETQYF. The CDR3 nucleotides are TGTGCCAGCTCACCGGCTTTCTTACTAGCGGGAGCTGGGGAGACCCAGTACTTC. The chain has TRBV18 and TRBJ2-5, with 11 bases lining up with TRBD2. The germline CDR1 and CDR2 sequences are KGHSH and LQKENI. Trimming at V came to 3 bases and at J to 5 bases, leaving 14 bases not matched to a gene. The CDR3 spans 18 residues.